This T cell receptor (beta chain) was recorded in a study of CD8 T cells in ankylosing spondylitis. The study's findings and limits: Several highly homologous variants made up a TCR beta motif that seemed to typify ankylosing spondylitis blood. Clones linked to disease were reported to show significant enrichment in matched ankylosing spondylitis synovial fluid. Reactive arthritis synovial fluid and blood previously showed some of these motif variants. The authors found the disease-linked clones to be CD8+ and relatively rare in peripheral blood.

This clonotype was picked up a small number of times. The antigen remains undetermined. From germline, CDR1 is SGHRS and CDR2 YFSETQ. CDR3 length equals 16 residues. Losses at the gene ends were 3 bases for V and 3 bases for J; bases not matched to a gene: 7. Library preparation for TCR beta used quantitative 5'-RACE with molecular barcodes. TCRdb fed the 5' RACE reads into MiXCR, producing one record per CDR3 protein. In the table there are approximately 540,000 distinct CDR3 sequences, about 13% of which are singletons. This receptor was identified in a male donor with ankylosing spondylitis. The chain carries TRBV5-1 and TRBJ2-1; 9 positions match TRBD1. Material for sequencing was blood, either unsorted or a sorted T cell fraction (not recorded which). CDR3 residues: CASSSPDRGSYNEQFF. The CDR3 DNA sequence: TGCGCCAGCAGCTCCCCGGACAGGGGAAGCTACAATGAGCAGTTCTTC.